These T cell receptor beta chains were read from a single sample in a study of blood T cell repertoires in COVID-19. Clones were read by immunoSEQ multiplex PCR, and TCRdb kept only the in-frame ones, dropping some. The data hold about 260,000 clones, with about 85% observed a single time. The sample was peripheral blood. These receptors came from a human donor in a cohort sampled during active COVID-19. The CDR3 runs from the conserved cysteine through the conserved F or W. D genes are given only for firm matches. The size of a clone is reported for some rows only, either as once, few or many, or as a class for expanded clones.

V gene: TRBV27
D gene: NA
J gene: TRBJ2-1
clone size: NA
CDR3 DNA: TGTGCCAGCAGTTTATTTCGGGGGGCCCAAAACAATGAGCAGTTCTTC
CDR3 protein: CASSLFRGAQNNEQFF

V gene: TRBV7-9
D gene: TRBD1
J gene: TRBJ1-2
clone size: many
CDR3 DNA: TGTGCCAGCAGCCTACAGGGGGCAGATGGCTACACCTTC
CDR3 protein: CASSLQGADGYTF

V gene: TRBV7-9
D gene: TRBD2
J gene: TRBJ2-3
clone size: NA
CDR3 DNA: TGTGCCAGCAGCTCCTACTTCGGACTAGCGGGAGACTCGGATACGCAGTATTTT
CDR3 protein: CASSSYFGLAGDSDTQYF

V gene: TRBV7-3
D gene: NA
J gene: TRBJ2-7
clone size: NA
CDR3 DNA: TGTGCCAGCAGCCAAGGAGGAGAGTCCGAGCAGTACTTC
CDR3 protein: CASSQGGESEQYF

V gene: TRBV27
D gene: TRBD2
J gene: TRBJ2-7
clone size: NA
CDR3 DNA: TGTGCCAGCAGTTTAATACTAGCGGGGACCTACGAGCAGTACTTC
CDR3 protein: CASSLILAGTYEQYF

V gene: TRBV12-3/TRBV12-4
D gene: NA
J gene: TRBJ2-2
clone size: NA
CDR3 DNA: TGTGCCAGCAGGGACAGCGCCGGGGAGCTGTTTTTT
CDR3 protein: CASRDSAGELFF

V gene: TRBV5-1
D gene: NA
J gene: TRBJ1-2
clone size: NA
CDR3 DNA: TGCGCCAGCAGCTTGATAGGGGGAACTAACTATGGCTACACCTTC
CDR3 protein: CASSLIGGTNYGYTF

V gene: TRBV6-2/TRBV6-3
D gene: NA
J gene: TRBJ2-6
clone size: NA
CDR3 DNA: TGTGCCAGCAGTCCAGGACAGTCTGGGGCCAACGTCCTGACTTTC
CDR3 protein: CASSPGQSGANVLTF

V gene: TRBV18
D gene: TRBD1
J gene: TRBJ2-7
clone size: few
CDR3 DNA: TGTGCCAGCTCACTTGGGACAGGGGCGATCACCGAGCAGTACTTC
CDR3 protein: CASSLGTGAITEQYF

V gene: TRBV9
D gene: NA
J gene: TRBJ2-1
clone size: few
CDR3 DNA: TGTGCCAGCAGCGTTTCCGGGAGCTCCTACAATGAGCAGTTCTTC
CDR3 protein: CASSVSGSSYNEQFF

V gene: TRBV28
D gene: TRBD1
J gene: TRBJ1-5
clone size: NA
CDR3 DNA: TGTGCCAGCAGTCCCGGGACAGGCCGCGCGGATCAGCCCCAGCATTTT
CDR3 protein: CASSPGTGRADQPQHF

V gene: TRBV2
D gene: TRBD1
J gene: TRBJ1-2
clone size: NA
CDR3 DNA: TGTGCCAGCGACGGACAGGGATATGGCTACACCTTC
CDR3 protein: CASDGQGYGYTF

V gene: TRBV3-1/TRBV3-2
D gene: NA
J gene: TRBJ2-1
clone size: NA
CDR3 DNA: TGTGCCAGCAGCCAAGTATCCTACAATGAGCAGTTCTTC
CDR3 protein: CASSQVSYNEQFF

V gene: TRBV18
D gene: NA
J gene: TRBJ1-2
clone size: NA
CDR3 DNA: TGTGCCAGCTCACCCGGCCTAGCCGGCTATGGCTACACCTTC
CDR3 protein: CASSPGLAGYGYTF

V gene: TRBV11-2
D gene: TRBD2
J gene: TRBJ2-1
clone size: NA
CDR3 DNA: TGTGCCAGCAGCCCACGACTAGCGGGAGGGCCACGGACTCGGATGTTCTTC
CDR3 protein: CASSPRLAGGPRTRMFF

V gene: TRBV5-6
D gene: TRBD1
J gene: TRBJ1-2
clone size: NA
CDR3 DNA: TGTGCCAGCAGCCCAGGACAGGTTAACTATGGCTACACCTTC
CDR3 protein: CASSPGQVNYGYTF

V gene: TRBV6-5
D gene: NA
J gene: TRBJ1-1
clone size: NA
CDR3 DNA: TGTGCCAGCAGTTACCGAGGAGGGACTGAAGCTTTCTTT
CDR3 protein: CASSYRGGTEAFF

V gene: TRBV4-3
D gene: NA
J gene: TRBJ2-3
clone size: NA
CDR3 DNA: TGCGCCAGCAGCCAAGGAGTTGTACCAGATACGCAGTATTTT
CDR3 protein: CASSQGVVPDTQYF

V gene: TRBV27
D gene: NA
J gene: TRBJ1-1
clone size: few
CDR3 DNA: TGTGCCAGCAGGCTGTCCGGGAGTACTGAAGCTTTCTTT
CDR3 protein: CASRLSGSTEAFF

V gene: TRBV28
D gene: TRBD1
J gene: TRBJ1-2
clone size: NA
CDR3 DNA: TGTGCCAGCAGTTTGGACAGGGGAAGCGTTAACTATGGCTACACCTTC
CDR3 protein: CASSLDRGSVNYGYTF

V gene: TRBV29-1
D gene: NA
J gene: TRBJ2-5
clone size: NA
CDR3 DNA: TGCAGCGTGAGGATCCCCGCGAAAGAGACCCAGTACTTC
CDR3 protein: CSVRIPAKETQYF

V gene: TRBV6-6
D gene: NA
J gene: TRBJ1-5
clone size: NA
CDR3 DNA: TGTGCCAGCACGGGGGGCGGATTCTATCAGCCCCAGCATTTT
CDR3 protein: CASTGGGFYQPQHF

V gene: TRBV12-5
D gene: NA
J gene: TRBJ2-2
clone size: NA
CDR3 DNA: TGTGCTAGTGGCTCAACAGGAGTGACCGGGGAGCTGTTTTTT
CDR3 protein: CASGSTGVTGELFF

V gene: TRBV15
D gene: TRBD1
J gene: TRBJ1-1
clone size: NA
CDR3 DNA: TGTGCCACCAGCAGAGACAGGGGGCGAACTGAAGCTTTCTTT
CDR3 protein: CATSRDRGRTEAFF

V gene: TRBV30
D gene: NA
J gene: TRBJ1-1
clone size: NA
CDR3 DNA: TGTGCCTGGAGTGTATATAACACTGAAGCTTTCTTT
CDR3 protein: CAWSVYNTEAFF

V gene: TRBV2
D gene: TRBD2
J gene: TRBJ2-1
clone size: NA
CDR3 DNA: TGTGCCAGCAGTGAAGCGGGAGCGGGAGTTATTAATGAGCAGTTCTTC
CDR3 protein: CASSEAGAGVINEQFF

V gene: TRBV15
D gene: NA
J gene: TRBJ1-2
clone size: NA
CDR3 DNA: TGTGCCACCAGCAGAGATTGGATAGTCGTTCAGCGGGGGGACGGGTACACCTTC
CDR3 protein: CATSRDWIVVQRGDGYTF

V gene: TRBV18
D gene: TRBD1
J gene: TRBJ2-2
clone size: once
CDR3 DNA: TGTGCCAGCTCACCGGGACAGGAACCCGGGGAGCTGTTTTTT
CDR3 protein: CASSPGQEPGELFF

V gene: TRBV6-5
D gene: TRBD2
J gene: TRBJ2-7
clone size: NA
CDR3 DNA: TGTGCCAGCAGTTACGCCTCTAGCGGGAGGATTTACGAGCAGTACTTC
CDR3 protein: CASSYASSGRIYEQYF

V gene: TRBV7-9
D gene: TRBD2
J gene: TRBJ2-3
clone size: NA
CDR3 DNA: TGTGCCAGCAGCTTAGCCAGCGGGAGGCCCACAGATACGCAGTATTTT
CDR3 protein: CASSLASGRPTDTQYF

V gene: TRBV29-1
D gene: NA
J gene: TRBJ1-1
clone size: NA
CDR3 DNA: TGCAGCGTTGGAAGGGGGAACACTGAAGCTTTCTTT
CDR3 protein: CSVGRGNTEAFF

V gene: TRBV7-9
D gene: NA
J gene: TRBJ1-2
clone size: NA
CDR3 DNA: TGTGCCAGCAGCCCTCCCCGGGACACACCATCCTACACCTTC
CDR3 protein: CASSPPRDTPSYTF

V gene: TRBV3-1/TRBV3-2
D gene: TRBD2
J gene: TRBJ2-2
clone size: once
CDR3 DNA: TGTGCCAGCAGACAAGGGGGACTAGTAAGCACCGGGGAGCTGTTTTTT
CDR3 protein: CASRQGGLVSTGELFF

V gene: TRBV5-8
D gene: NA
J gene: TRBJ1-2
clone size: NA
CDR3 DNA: TGTGCCAGCAGCCCGTCGCAGGGTTTAAGTGGCTACACCTTC
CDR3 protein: CASSPSQGLSGYTF

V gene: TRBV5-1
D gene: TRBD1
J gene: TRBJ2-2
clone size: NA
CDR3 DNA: TGCGCCAGCAGCTTTTGGGGCCGGGACAGGGGTGCCGGGGAGCTGTTTTTT
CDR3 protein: CASSFWGRDRGAGELFF

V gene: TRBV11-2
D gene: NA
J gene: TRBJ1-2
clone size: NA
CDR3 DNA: TGTGCCAGCAGCGCCCAGGGATCCTATGGCTACACCTTC
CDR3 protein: CASSAQGSYGYTF

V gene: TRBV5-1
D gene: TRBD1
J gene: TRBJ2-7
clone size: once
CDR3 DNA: TGCGCCAGCAGCATGCGGACAGGGCGTGAGCAGTACTTC
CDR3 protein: CASSMRTGREQYF

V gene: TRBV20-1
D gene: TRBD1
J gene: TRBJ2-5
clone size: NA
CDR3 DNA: TGCAGCAGGGGGCCAGAGACCCAGTACTTC
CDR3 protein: CSRGPETQYF

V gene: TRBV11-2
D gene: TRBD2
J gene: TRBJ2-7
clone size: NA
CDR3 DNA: TGTGCCAGCAGCTCGCAGGCGGGAGGGCCCTACGAGCAGTACTTC
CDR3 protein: CASSSQAGGPYEQYF

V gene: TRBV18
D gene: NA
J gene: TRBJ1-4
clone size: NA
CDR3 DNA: TGTGCCAGCTCAGTCACAGGTGGATTTAATGAAAAACTGTTTTTT
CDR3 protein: CASSVTGGFNEKLFF

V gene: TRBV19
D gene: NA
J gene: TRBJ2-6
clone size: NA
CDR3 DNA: TGTGCCAGTACCCTAAGCCGGACAGCCAACGTCCTGACTTTC
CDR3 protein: CASTLSRTANVLTF